These 30 T cell receptor beta chains were sequenced from one sample in a study of cytomegalovirus exposure and HLA in healthy donors. Researchers ran the PCR with 60 Vbeta and 13 Jbeta primers. Some clones are missing from TCRdb's copy, which holds only in-frame ones; the method was immunoSEQ multiplex PCR. The sample lists some 140,000 clones, over 70% occurring once. Sequenced input: PBMCs. The receptors originated from a man under 40 in good health and CMV-seronegative.

The chain uses TRBV6-1 and TRBJ2-7; D may be TRBD1 (6 bases). V lost 7 bases, J lost 0 bases, and 13 bases lay in between. The CDR3 is 14 residues long. The germline gives CDR1 MNHNS, CDR2 SASEGT. The CDR3 sequence is CASTRRDNSYEQYF. The DNA for the CDR3 is TGTGCCAGCACCCGCCGGGACAACTCCTACGAGCAGTACTTC.

The chain uses TRBV18 and TRBJ1-5, with D uncertain. The CDR3 consists of 13 residues. Germline V gene lookup returns CDR1 KGHSH and CDR2 LQKENI. The ends were cut back, 3 bases at V and 4 bases at J, with 7 bases in the middle. This CDR3 is CASSPADNQPQHF. The CDR3 DNA sequence: TGTGCCAGCTCACCGGCAGATAATCAGCCCCAGCATTTT.

This clone was observed a few times. The V gene is TRBV9, the J gene TRBJ2-3; TRBD2 is a possible D gene (6 bases). The V end lost 0 bases, the J end lost 5 bases, and 10 bases lay between the germline ends. The germline gives CDR1 SGDLS, CDR2 YYNGEE. The CDR3 has 14 residues. This CDR3 is CASSVAEGLDTQYF. The CDR3, as DNA: TGTGCCAGCAGCGTAGCTGAGGGACTAGATACGCAGTATTTT.

This clone was picked up one time. V and J are TRBV4-2 and TRBJ1-3; D not certain. Germline V gene sequence: CDR1 LGHNA, CDR2 YNFKEQ. V lost 3 bases, J lost 0 bases, and 12 bases lay in between. CDR3 length: 16 residues. CDR3 amino acids: CASSQMVTSSGNTIYF. CDR3 DNA sequence: TGTGCCAGCAGCCAGATGGTTACCAGCTCTGGAAACACCATATATTTT.

This sequence joins TRBV21-1 and TRBJ2-5; whether TRBD1, the table's D call, matches the DNA was not checked. TRBV21-1 has pseudogene status. The CDR3 loop spans 15 amino acids. The CDR3 DNA reads as TGTGCCAGCAGCAAAATAACAGCAATCCAAGAGACCCAGTACTTC. Protein sequence: CASSKITAIQETQYF.

As DNA, the CDR3 is TGTGCTAGTGCCCGGGAGGCCAAAAACATTCAGTACTTC. Amino acid sequence: CASAREAKNIQYF. The V gene is TRBV12-5, the J gene TRBJ2-4; D is perhaps TRBD2 (6 bases). The V gene lost 7 bases and the J gene lost 1 base, with 8 bases spanning the gap. CDR1 and CDR2 (germline): LGHNT, FRNRAP. The CDR3 sequence is 13 residues long.

V usage is TRBV6-5 and J usage is TRBJ2-7; 7 nucleotides agree with TRBD1. CDR1 and CDR2 (germline): MNHEY, SVGAGI. This CDR3 spans 13 amino acids. With V trimmed by 4 bases and J by 0 bases, 0 bases remained unmatched. The CDR3 DNA is TGTGCCAGCAGTTGGGACAGCTCCTACGAGCAGTACTTC. Translated: CASSWDSSYEQYF.

This rearrangement joins TRBV29-1 to TRBJ1-1, with 7 bases identical to TRBD1. The ends lost 2 bases at V and 8 bases at J; junction bases unmatched: 11. Germline V gene data show CDR1 as SQVTM and CDR2 as ANQGSEA. The CDR3 extends over 14 amino acids. CDR3: CSVEPQTGFKEAFF. Written as DNA, the CDR3 is TGCAGCGTTGAACCCCAGACAGGGTTCAAGGAAGCTTTCTTT.

This clone appeared once. The chain is built from TRBV28 and TRBJ1-2; 11 nucleotides align to TRBD1. Germline CDR1 and CDR2: MDHEN and SYDVKM. V was clipped by 10 bases and J by 4 bases; unmatched bases: 2. The CDR3 spans 12 residues. The CDR3: CATGTGGYGYTF. DNA for the CDR3: TGTGCCACCGGGACAGGGGGCTATGGCTACACCTTC.

The chain carries TRBV18 and TRBJ1-2; D unresolved. CDR1 and CDR2 from the germline V gene are KGHSH and LQKENI. V was shortened by 3 bases and J by 7 bases, with 9 bases between the two germline ends. CDR3 length equals 12 residues. CDR3 in DNA: TGTGCCAGCTCACCCTCGGAGCGTGGCTACACCTTC. Translating gives CASSPSERGYTF.

The gene calls are TRBV7-6 and TRBJ1-3, with D perhaps matching TRBD1 (5 bases). There are 15 residues in the CDR3. In germline, CDR1 is SGHVS, CDR2 FNYEAQ. V lost 3 bases and J 1 base, leaving 10 bases between the germline ends. CDR3 sequence (DNA): TGTGCCAGCAGCTTGGGGCGGACATCTGGAAACACCATATATTTT. It codes for CASSLGRTSGNTIYF.

CDR3 loop: CASSFGVAQYF. In DNA form, the CDR3 reads TGTGCCAGCAGCTTCGGGGTGGCGCAGTATTTT. The chain carries TRBV5-4 and TRBJ2-3; D is possibly TRBD2 (5 bases). CDR1 SGHNT and CDR2 YYREEE come from the germline V gene (reference sequence). The CDR3 runs to 11 residues. The V gene lost 2 bases and the J gene lost 10 bases, with 8 bases spanning the gap. Combining the CDR3 with reference TRBV5-4 and TRBJ2-3 gives the whole variable domain ETGVTQSPTHLIKTRGQQVTLRCSSQSGHNTVSWYQQALGQGPQFIFQYYREEENGRGNFPPRFSGLQFPNYSSELNVNALELDDSALYLCASSFGVAQYFGPGTRLTVL.

The sample holds a few counts of this clone. V is TRBV5-6 and J is TRBJ2-7; 8 bases fit TRBD1. V was clipped by 4 bases and J by 7 bases; unmatched bases: 7. CDR3 size: 13 residues. Per the germline V gene, CDR1 is SGHDT and CDR2 is YYEEEE. The DNA of the CDR3 is TGTGCCAGCAGCCTCCCGACAGGGGATGAGCAGTACTTC. Its translation is CASSLPTGDEQYF.

This chain uses TRBV6-4 with TRBJ1-6; possible D gene TRBD1, 6 bases. Germline V gene sequence: CDR1 MRHNA, CDR2 SNTAGT. The CDR3 spans 15 residues. V dropped 4 bases and J dropped 8 bases, with 15 bases sitting between them. The CDR3 DNA is TGTGCCAGCAGTGTAGTGGGGGGGCGTTATTCACCCCTCCACTTT. This gives the protein CASSVVGGRYSPLHF.

The chain joins TRBV19 to TRBJ2-7, with 9 positions matching TRBD1. Trimming removed 5 bases from V and 5 bases from J; junction bases left unmatched: 4. There are 13 residues in the CDR3. In germline, CDR1 is LNHDA, CDR2 SQIVND (reference sequence). The CDR3 here is CASSGQGNHEQYF. Written as DNA, the CDR3 is TGTGCCAGTAGTGGACAGGGGAACCACGAGCAGTACTTC.

This rearrangement joins TRBV13 to TRBJ2-7; 9 nucleotides line up with TRBD1. CDR3 length: 14 amino acids. Germline values: CDR1 PRHDT, CDR2 FYEKMQ (reference sequence). J gave up 6 bases and V 5 bases, and 8 bases lay outside the gene matches. As DNA, the CDR3 is TGTGCCAGCAGCGCAGGACAGGGGCGAGCCGAGCAGTACTTC. This codes for CASSAGQGRAEQYF.

The V call is TRBV4-2, the J call TRBJ2-6; 7 bases match TRBD1. Looked up from germline, CDR1 is LGHNA and CDR2 is YNFKEQ. J was trimmed by 0 bases and V by 1 base; bases with no gene match: 0. The length of the CDR3 is 16 residues. CDR3 sequence: CASSQAGGSGANVLTF. CDR3 in DNA: TGTGCCAGCAGCCAAGCAGGGGGCTCTGGGGCCAACGTCCTGACTTTC.

The CDR3 here is CASSARTSGGVAKNIQYF. For the CDR3, the DNA is TGTGCCAGCAGCGCGCGGACTAGCGGGGGGGTAGCCAAAAACATTCAGTACTTC. The chain has TRBV7-2 and TRBJ2-4, with 15 bases aligning to TRBD2. CDR1 and CDR2 (germline): SGHTA, FQGNSA. The CDR3 has 18 residues. V lost 5 bases and J lost 0; bases outside the gene matches: 5.

This clone has a single count. The genes are TRBV19 and TRBJ1-2, with 7 positions matching TRBD1. The length of the CDR3 is 15 residues. Losses at the gene ends were 5 bases for V and 8 bases for J; bases not matched to a gene: 14. Germline loops: CDR1 LNHDA, CDR2 SQIVND (reference sequence). The CDR3 sequence is CASSATGANTQGYTF. CDR3 nucleotides: TGTGCCAGTAGTGCAACAGGGGCCAACACCCAGGGCTACACCTTC.

This sequence joins TRBV28 and TRBJ2-2; possible D gene TRBD1, 5 bases. The germline CDR1 and CDR2 sequences are MDHEN and SYDVKM. This CDR3 spans 13 amino acids. Trimming shortened V by 2 bases and J by 5 bases, and 6 bases separated the two germline ends. CDR3 coding DNA: TGTGCCAGCAGTTTACCAGGGACCGGGGAGCTGTTTTTT. This gives the protein CASSLPGTGELFF.

This clone was seen just once. The chain links TRBV25-1 to TRBJ2-5; 9 bases fit TRBD1. The CDR3 has 14 amino acids. CDR1 and CDR2 (germline): MGHDK, SYGVNS. The V gene end was trimmed by 5 bases and the J gene end by 10 bases; junction bases not matched to a gene: 11. CDR3 DNA: TGTGCCAGCAGTCTACACAGGGGGCCGTCGAGCCAGTACTTC. This codes for CASSLHRGPSSQYF.

This chain connects TRBV28 to TRBJ2-7, with 7 positions matching TRBD1. In germline, CDR1 is MDHEN, CDR2 SYDVKM. The CDR3 runs to 16 residues. With 4 bases clipped from V and 0 bases from J, the junction kept 9 bases outside the gene matches. The DNA of the CDR3 is TGTGCCAGCAGTTACGGGGTGAGGGGGCCCTCCTACGAGCAGTACTTC. It yields the protein CASSYGVRGPSYEQYF.

The gene calls are TRBV10-3 and TRBJ2-2, with D possibly being TRBD1 (5 bases). The CDR3 totals 13 residues. Germline assignment: CDR1 ENHRY and CDR2 SYGVKD. The germline V and J ends were trimmed by 7 bases and 4 bases, with 10 bases remaining between them. The DNA for the CDR3 is TGTGCCATCAAGGGGTTGGGCACCGGGGAGCTGTTTTTT. As protein: CAIKGLGTGELFF.

The chain uses TRBV7-6 and TRBJ1-1; TRBD1 is a possible D gene (6 bases). This CDR3 contains 15 residues. Germline loops: CDR1 SGHVS, CDR2 FNYEAQ. Trimming left V 1 base short and J 4 bases short, with 13 bases between. CDR3 residues: CASSLGVAGATEAFF. CDR3 in DNA: TGTGCCAGCAGCTTAGGGGTCGCAGGGGCCACTGAAGCTTTCTTT.

The chain is built from TRBV4-3 and TRBJ1-2, with a possible D match to TRBD1 (6 bases). Trimming removed 0 bases at V and 1 base at J, with 9 bases between. This CDR3 is built from 15 residues. The germline V gene encodes CDR1 LGHNA and CDR2 YSLEER. DNA of the CDR3: TGCGCCAGCAGCCAAGATAGGGGGGGTAACTATGGCTACACCTTC. This sequence encodes CASSQDRGGNYGYTF.

The chain carries TRBV10-3 and TRBJ2-2; D not certain. The CDR3 is 13 residues long. Germline V gene lookup returns CDR1 ENHRY and CDR2 SYGVKD. V gave up 6 bases and J gave up 5 bases, with 10 bases separating them. The CDR3 protein is CAISSTGTGELFF. As DNA, the CDR3 is TGTGCCATCAGCTCGACTGGTACCGGGGAGCTGTTTTTT.

The CDR3 DNA reads as TGTGCCTGGAGTGGACAGCCACACACTGAAGCTTTCTTT. Translating it yields CAWSGQPHTEAFF. This chain joins TRBV30 and TRBJ1-1; D may be TRBD1 (5 bases). V gave up 1 base and J gave up 3 bases, with 9 bases separating them. The CDR3 length is 13 residues. CDR1 and CDR2 (germline): GTSNPN, SVGIG (reference sequence).

The chain combines TRBV29-1 with TRBJ1-2; TRBD1 agrees at 7 bases. CDR1 SQVTM and CDR2 ANQGSEA come from the germline V gene. The junction had 4 bases not matched to a gene; V was cut back by 3 bases and J by 3 bases. The CDR3 contains 13 residues. The CDR3 nucleotides are TGCAGCGTTGAGGCGACAGGGCACTATGGCTACACCTTC. Amino acid sequence: CSVEATGHYGYTF. The variable domain in full, with the rest retrieved from reference TRBV29-1 and TRBJ1-2, is SAVISQKPSRDICQRGTSLTIQCQVDSQVTMMFWYRQQPGQSLTLIATANQGSEATYESGFVIDKFPISRPNLTFSTLTVSNMSPEDSSIYLCSVEATGHYGYTFGSGTRLTVV.

This sequence joins TRBV6-1 and TRBJ1-1; 9 bases line up with TRBD1. From germline, CDR1 is MNHNS and CDR2 SASEGT. The length of the CDR3 is 14 residues. The trim removed 4 bases at V and 1 base at J, leaving 1 base unmatched. The DNA for the CDR3 is TGTGCCAGCAGTGTGGGACAGGGGAACACTGAAGCTTTCTTT. This encodes CASSVGQGNTEAFF.

This clone was seen a few times. This chain joins TRBV2 and TRBJ1-2; TRBD1 matches at 8 bases. This CDR3 contains 17 residues. V dropped 2 bases and J dropped 2; count of bases not matched to a gene: 10. Germline-derived CDR1 and CDR2 are SNHLY and FYNNEI. The CDR3 nucleotides are TGTGCCAGCAGTGAAATCCCCCCGGGACAGGCAAACTATGGCTACACCTTC. As protein: CASSEIPPGQANYGYTF.